This entry concerns a single T cell receptor beta chain. The CDR3 end falls 3 residues outside the read, so it is completed with the germline J gene. This sample is drawn from a study of T cells in women clearing cervical HPV infection. Clones were sequenced by immunoSEQ multiplex PCR, and TCRdb holds only the in-frame ones, with some missing. This sample's table has 20,000 to 25,000 clones. The CDR3 runs to 16 residues. Germline assignment: CDR1 SNHLY and CDR2 FYNNEI. J lost 5 bases, V lost 5 bases, and 12 bases had no gene match. The sequenced sample was blood buffy coat. The V call is TRBV2, the J call TRBJ2-1; 7 nucleotides match TRBD1. This receptor was obtained from a woman between 18 and 70 years old with a cervical HPV16 infection that either progressed to CIN3+ or cleared (not recorded which). This CDR3 reads CASSFPAGTANNEQFF. The CDR3 DNA, read in part, is TGTGCCAGCAGTTTCCCCGCCGGGACAGCCAACAATGAG.